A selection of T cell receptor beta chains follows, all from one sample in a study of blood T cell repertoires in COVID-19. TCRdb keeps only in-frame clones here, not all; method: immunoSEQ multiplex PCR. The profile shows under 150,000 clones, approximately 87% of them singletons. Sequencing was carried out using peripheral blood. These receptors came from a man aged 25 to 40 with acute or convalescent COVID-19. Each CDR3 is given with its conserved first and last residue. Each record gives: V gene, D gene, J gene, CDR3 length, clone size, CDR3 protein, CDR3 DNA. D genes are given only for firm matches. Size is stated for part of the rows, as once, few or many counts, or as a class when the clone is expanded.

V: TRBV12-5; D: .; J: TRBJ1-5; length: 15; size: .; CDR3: CASGFNSFGNQPQHF; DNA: TGTGCTAGTGGTTTTAACAGTTTTGGGAATCAGCCCCAGCATTTT
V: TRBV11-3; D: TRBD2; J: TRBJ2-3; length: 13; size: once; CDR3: CASSGGETDTQYF; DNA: TGTGCCAGCAGCGGGGGGGAAACAGATACGCAGTATTTT
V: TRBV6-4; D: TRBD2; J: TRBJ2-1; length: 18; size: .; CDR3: CASSDHGLAGGTYNEQFF; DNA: TGTGCCAGCAGTGACCACGGACTAGCGGGGGGAACCTACAATGAGCAGTTCTTC
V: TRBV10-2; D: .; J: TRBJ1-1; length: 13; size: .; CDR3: CASSTRVNTEAFF; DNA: TGCGCCAGCAGCACCAGGGTGAACACTGAAGCTTTCTTT
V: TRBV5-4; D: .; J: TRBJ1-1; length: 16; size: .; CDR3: CASSPRDSRPGTEAFF; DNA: TGTGCCAGCAGCCCACGGGACTCTAGGCCGGGGACTGAAGCTTTCTTT
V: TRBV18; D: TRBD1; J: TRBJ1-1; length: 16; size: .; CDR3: CASSPRTGTMNTEAFF; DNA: TGTGCCAGCTCACCCCGGACAGGAACCATGAACACTGAAGCTTTCTTT
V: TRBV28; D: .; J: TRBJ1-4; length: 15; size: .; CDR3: CASSLSTETGEKLFF; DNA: TGTGCCAGCAGTTTATCGACAGAGACGGGTGAAAAACTGTTTTTT
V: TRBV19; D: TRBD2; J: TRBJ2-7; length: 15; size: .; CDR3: CASSIGLAGVYEQYF; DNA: TGTGCCAGTAGTATCGGACTAGCGGGGGTCTACGAGCAGTACTTC
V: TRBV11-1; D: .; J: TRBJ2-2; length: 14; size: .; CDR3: CASTLRVSTGELFF; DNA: TGTGCCAGCACTCTGAGGGTTTCCACCGGGGAGCTGTTTTTT
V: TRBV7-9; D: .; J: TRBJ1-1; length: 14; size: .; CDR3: CASSLGGARNEAFF; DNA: TGTGCCAGCAGCTTAGGGGGAGCCCGTAATGAAGCTTTCTTT
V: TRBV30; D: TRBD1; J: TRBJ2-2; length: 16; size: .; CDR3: CAWSFPDRGGTGELFF; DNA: TGTGCCTGGAGTTTCCCGGACAGGGGAGGAACCGGGGAGCTGTTTTTT
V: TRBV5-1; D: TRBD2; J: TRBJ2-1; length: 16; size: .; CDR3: CASSPRTSGGGNEQFF; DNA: TGCGCCAGCAGCCCGAGGACTAGCGGGGGAGGTAATGAGCAGTTCTTC
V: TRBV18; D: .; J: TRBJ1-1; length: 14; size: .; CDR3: CASSPGWGVAEAFF; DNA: TGTGCCAGCTCACCAGGTTGGGGAGTAGCCGAAGCTTTCTTT
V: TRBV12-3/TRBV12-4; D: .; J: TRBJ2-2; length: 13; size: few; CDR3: CASKSADTGELFF; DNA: TGTGCCAGCAAAAGCGCAGACACCGGGGAGCTGTTTTTT
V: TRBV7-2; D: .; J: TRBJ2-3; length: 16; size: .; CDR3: CASSLGAGIGTDTQYF; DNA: TGTGCCAGCAGCTTAGGGGCAGGAATAGGCACAGATACGCAGTATTTT
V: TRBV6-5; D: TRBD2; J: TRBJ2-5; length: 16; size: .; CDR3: CASSSPRWGGQETQYF; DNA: TGTGCCAGCAGTTCCCCCCGGTGGGGGGGGCAAGAGACCCAGTACTTC
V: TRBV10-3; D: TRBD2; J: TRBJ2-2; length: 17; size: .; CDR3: CATTGTSGRRRTGELFF; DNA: TGTGCCACGACCGGGACTAGCGGCCGCAGGAGGACCGGGGAGCTGTTTTTT
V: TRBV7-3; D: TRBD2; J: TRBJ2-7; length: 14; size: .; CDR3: CASSLYRGDYEQYF; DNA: TGTGCCAGCAGCTTATATCGGGGGGATTACGAGCAGTACTTC
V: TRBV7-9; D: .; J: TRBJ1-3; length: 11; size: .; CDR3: CASRARDAIYF; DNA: TGTGCCAGCAGAGCCCGGGATGCCATATATTTT
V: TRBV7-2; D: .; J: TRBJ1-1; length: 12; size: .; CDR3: CASTTGLREAFF; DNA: TGTGCCAGCACAACAGGCCTCAGGGAAGCTTTCTTT
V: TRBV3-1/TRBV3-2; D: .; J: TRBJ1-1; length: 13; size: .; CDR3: CASSQEVVSGAFF; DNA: TGTGCCAGCAGCCAAGAGGTAGTGAGCGGAGCTTTCTTT
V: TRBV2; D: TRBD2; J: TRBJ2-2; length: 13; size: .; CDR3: CASGASGTGELFF; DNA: TGTGCCAGCGGTGCTAGCGGCACCGGGGAGCTGTTTTTT
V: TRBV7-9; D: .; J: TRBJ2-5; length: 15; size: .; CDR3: CASSLAPDIQETQYF; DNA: TGTGCCAGCAGCTTAGCGCCCGACATCCAAGAGACCCAGTACTTC
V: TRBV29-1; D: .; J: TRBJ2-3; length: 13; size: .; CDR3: CSSPRCITDTQYF; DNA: TGCAGCTCCCCCCGGTGCATCACAGATACGCAGTATTTT
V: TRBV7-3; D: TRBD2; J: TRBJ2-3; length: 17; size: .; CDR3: CASSQGRRGGGTDTQYF; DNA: TGTGCCAGCAGCCAAGGGCGGCGGGGGGGCGGCACAGATACGCAGTATTTT
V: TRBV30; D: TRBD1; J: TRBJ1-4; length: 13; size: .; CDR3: CAWSGTGIGKLFF; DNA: TGTGCCTGGAGTGGGACAGGGATTGGAAAACTGTTTTTT
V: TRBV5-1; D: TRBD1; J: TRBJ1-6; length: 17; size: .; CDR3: CASSSRQGGSYNSPLHF; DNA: TGCGCCAGCAGCTCCCGACAGGGGGGCTCCTATAATTCACCCCTCCACTTT
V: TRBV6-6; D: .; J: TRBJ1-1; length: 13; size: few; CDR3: CASSSLLFSEAFF; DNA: TGTGCCAGCAGTTCCTTACTATTTTCGGAAGCTTTCTTT
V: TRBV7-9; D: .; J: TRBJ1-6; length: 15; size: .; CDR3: CASTGDSSYNSPLHF; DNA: TGTGCCAGCACGGGTGACAGCTCCTATAATTCACCCCTCCACTTT
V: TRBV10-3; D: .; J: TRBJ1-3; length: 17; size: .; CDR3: CAISDEGPTSTGNTIYF; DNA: TGTGCCATCAGTGATGAGGGTCCAACCTCCACTGGAAACACCATATATTTT
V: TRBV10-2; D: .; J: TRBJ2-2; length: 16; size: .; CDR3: CASIPQDNLNTGELFF; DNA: TGCGCCAGCATCCCACAGGACAACCTGAACACCGGGGAGCTGTTTTTT
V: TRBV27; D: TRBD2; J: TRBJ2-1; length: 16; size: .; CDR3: CASSYQAGAAGDEQFF; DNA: TGTGCCAGCAGTTACCAAGCGGGAGCAGCCGGGGATGAGCAGTTCTTC
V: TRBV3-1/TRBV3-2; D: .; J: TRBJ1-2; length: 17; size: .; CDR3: CASSQDIRRPTSYGYTF; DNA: TGTGCCAGCAGCCAAGATATTAGGAGGCCGACCTCCTATGGCTACACCTTC
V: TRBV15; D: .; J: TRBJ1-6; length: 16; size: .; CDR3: CATSRVRDSYNSPLHF; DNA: TGTGCCACCAGCAGAGTCAGGGACTCCTATAATTCACCCCTCCACTTT
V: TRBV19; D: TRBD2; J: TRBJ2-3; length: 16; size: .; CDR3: CASSMPEAGALDTQYF; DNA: TGTGCCAGTAGTATGCCCGAGGCGGGAGCTTTGGATACGCAGTATTTT
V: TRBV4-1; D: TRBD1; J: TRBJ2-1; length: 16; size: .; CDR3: CASSQGGTGGLNEQFF; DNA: TGCGCCAGCAGCCAAGGGGGGACAGGGGGCCTGAATGAGCAGTTCTTC
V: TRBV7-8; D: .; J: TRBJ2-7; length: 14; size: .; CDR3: CASSLPSRVSEQYF; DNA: TGTGCCAGCAGCTTACCTTCCAGGGTAAGCGAGCAGTACTTC
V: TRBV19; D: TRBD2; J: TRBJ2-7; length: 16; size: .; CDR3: CASSRTSGGYPYEQYF; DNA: TGTGCCAGTAGCAGGACTAGCGGGGGTTACCCCTACGAGCAGTACTTC
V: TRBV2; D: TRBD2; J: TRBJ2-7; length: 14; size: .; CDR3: CASSESAGGYEQYF; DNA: TGTGCCAGCAGTGAGTCTGCGGGGGGTTACGAGCAGTACTTC
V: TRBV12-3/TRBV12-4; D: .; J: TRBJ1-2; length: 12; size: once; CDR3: CASSFLTGGGTF; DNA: TGTGCCAGCAGTTTTCTTACGGGGGGAGGCACCTTC
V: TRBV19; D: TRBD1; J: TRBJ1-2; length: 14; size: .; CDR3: CASSVQGALYGYTF; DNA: TGTGCCAGTAGCGTACAGGGGGCACTTTATGGCTACACCTTC
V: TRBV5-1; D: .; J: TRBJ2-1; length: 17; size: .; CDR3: CASSLAIRGSSYNEQFF; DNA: TGCGCCAGCAGCTTGGCTATTAGGGGAAGCTCCTACAATGAGCAGTTCTTC
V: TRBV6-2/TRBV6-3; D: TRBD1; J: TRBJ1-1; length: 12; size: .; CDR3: CASSDTGQGGFF; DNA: TGTGCCAGCAGTGACACGGGACAGGGTGGTTTCTTT
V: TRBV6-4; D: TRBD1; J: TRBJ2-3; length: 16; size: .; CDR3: CASSLIGTGGADTQYF; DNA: TGTGCCAGCAGCCTCATCGGGACAGGGGGCGCAGATACGCAGTATTTT
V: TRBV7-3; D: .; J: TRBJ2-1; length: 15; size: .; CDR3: CASSLTGGTYNEQFF; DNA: TGTGCCAGCAGCTTAACTGGCGGTACCTACAATGAGCAGTTCTTC
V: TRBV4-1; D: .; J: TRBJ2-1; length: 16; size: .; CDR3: CASSQDMAGMYNEQFF; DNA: TGCGCCAGCAGCCAAGATATGGCGGGGATGTACAATGAGCAGTTCTTC
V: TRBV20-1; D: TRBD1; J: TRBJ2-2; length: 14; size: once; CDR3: CSASATGSTGELFF; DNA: TGCAGTGCTAGTGCGACAGGGAGCACCGGGGAGCTGTTTTTT
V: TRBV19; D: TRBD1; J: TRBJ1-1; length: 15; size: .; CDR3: CASSTQGQPNTEAFF; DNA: TGTGCCAGTAGTACCCAGGGACAGCCGAACACTGAAGCTTTCTTT
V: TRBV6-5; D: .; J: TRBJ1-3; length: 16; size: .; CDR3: CASSYGGATSGNTIYF; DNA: TGTGCCAGCAGTTATGGAGGGGCTACCTCTGGAAACACCATATATTTT
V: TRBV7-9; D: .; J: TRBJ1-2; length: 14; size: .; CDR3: CASSLPGRGYGYTF; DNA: TGTGCCAGCAGCTTACCCGGTCGGGGCTATGGCTACACCTTC